These T cell receptor beta chains were read from a single sample in a study of blood T cell repertoires in COVID-19. Clones were sequenced by immunoSEQ multiplex PCR, and TCRdb holds only the in-frame ones, with some missing. Of 200,000 to 250,000 clones in the sample, around four fifths are singletons; the top ten hold roughly 8%. The sequenced sample was peripheral blood. The receptors shown here come from a woman older than 75 with COVID-19, enrolled during active disease. The CDR3 runs from the conserved cysteine through the conserved F or W. The order of the fields is D gene, V gene, CDR3 length, J gene, clone size, CDR3 protein, CDR3 DNA. The D gene is left open where the match is weak. Only some rows state a clone size, as once, few, many or a class for expanded clones.

>NA|TRBV14|16|TRBJ1-1|NA
CASSQLGAVPGTEAFF
TGTGCCAGCAGCCAACTAGGGGCTGTACCGGGCACTGAAGCTTTCTTT
>TRBD2|TRBV11-1|16|TRBJ2-3|NA
CASRDDKGGITDTQYF
TGTGCCAGCAGGGACGACAAGGGAGGGATCACAGATACGCAGTATTTT
>NA|TRBV5-4|15|TRBJ1-2|NA
CASSLAAGRGTGYTF
TGTGCCAGCAGCTTGGCCGCGGGTCGGGGGACTGGCTACACCTTC
>TRBD2|TRBV27|17|TRBJ2-3|NA
CASSSNLLAVRTDTQYF
TGTGCCAGCAGTTCAAACCTCCTAGCGGTCCGGACAGATACGCAGTATTTT
>NA|TRBV4-2|12|TRBJ1-1|NA
CASRGIYGEAFF
TGTGCCAGCAGGGGGATTTACGGGGAGGCTTTCTTT
>TRBD1|TRBV27|14|TRBJ1-2|few
CASSSIGGESGYTF
TGTGCCAGCAGTTCCATAGGGGGCGAAAGTGGCTACACCTTC
>TRBD1|TRBV29-1|15|TRBJ1-5|NA
CSVAPGTASNQPQHF
TGCAGCGTTGCTCCCGGGACAGCGAGCAATCAGCCCCAGCATTTT
>TRBD1|TRBV14|19|TRBJ1-2|few
CASSPNTGTGPLLDYGYTF
TGTGCCAGCAGCCCTAACACTGGGACAGGCCCTCTCTTGGACTATGGCTACACCTTC
>TRBD1|TRBV27|14|TRBJ1-2|NA
CASSSSGGGNGYTF
TGTGCCAGCAGCTCCTCAGGGGGTGGGAACGGCTACACCTTC
>NA|TRBV5-1|16|TRBJ1-1|NA
CASSLARQLPNTEAFF
TGCGCCAGCAGCCTGGCCCGACAGCTCCCGAACACTGAAGCTTTCTTT
>TRBD1|TRBV11-3|18|TRBJ2-2|NA
CASSTGQGKKENTGELFF
TGTGCCAGCAGCACCGGACAGGGTAAAAAGGAGAACACCGGGGAGCTGTTTTTT
>TRBD1|TRBV28|13|TRBJ1-1|NA
CASSPDRATEAFF
TGTGCCAGCAGTCCAGACAGGGCCACTGAAGCTTTCTTT
>NA|TRBV18|15|TRBJ2-7|NA
CASSPSRGAAYEQYF
TGTGCCAGCTCCCCGTCCAGGGGTGCGGCCTACGAGCAGTACTTC
>TRBD1|TRBV6-6|15|TRBJ1-2|NA
CASSFRGTGVPGYTF
TGTGCCAGCAGTTTCCGAGGGACAGGGGTGCCTGGCTACACCTTC
>TRBD2|TRBV5-1|16|TRBJ2-3|NA
CASSTGLAGGADTQYF
TGCGCCAGCAGCACCGGACTAGCGGGGGGGGCAGATACGCAGTATTTT
>NA|TRBV19|13|TRBJ1-5|NA
CASSLVDNQPQHF
TGTGCCAGTAGTCTGGTAGACAATCAGCCCCAGCATTTT
>TRBD2|TRBV7-2|16|TRBJ2-1|NA
CASSLGTGGPQGEQFF
TGTGCCAGCAGCTTAGGGACGGGAGGGCCTCAGGGGGAGCAGTTCTTC
>TRBD2|TRBV7-8|14|TRBJ2-7|once
CASSPLAGGQEQYF
TGTGCCAGCAGCCCCCTAGCGGGAGGTCAGGAGCAGTACTTC
>TRBD1|TRBV27|15|TRBJ1-2|NA
CASSSHRDREYGYTF
TGTGCCAGCAGTTCCCACCGGGACAGGGAGTACGGCTACACCTTC
>NA|TRBV19|14|TRBJ2-2|NA
CASSPLRNTGELFF
TGTGCCAGTTCTCCTCTGAGGAACACCGGGGAGCTGTTTTTT
>TRBD2|TRBV19|13|TRBJ2-3|NA
CATLGGITDTQYF
TGTGCCACCCTCGGGGGGATCACAGATACGCAGTATTTT
>TRBD1|TRBV2|13|TRBJ2-7|NA
CASRRQGAGEQYF
TGTGCCAGCAGAAGACAGGGGGCAGGTGAGCAGTACTTC
>NA|TRBV5-6|16|TRBJ1-6|once
CASSRFGRLGEVPLHF
TGTGCCAGCAGCCGATTCGGGCGCCTTGGGGAGGTACCCCTCCACTTT
>NA|TRBV5-1|15|TRBJ2-2|NA
CASSLQSGHTGELFF
TGCGCCAGCAGCCTCCAGAGCGGGCACACCGGGGAGCTGTTTTTT
>NA|TRBV7-7|14|TRBJ1-1|NA
CASIHDRPITEAFF
TGTGCTAGCATTCACGACAGGCCAATTACGGAAGCTTTCTTT
>NA|TRBV24-1|15|TRBJ1-5|NA
CATPAWTFTSQPQHF
TGTGCCACCCCTGCGTGGACTTTCACGTCTCAGCCCCAGCATTTT
>TRBD2|TRBV15|14|TRBJ2-3|NA
CATSRGRAADTQYF
TGTGCCACCAGTCGCGGGAGGGCCGCAGATACGCAGTATTTT
>TRBD1|TRBV2|15|TRBJ1-2|NA
CASSDGSGTGSGYTF
TGTGCCAGCAGTGATGGGTCCGGGACAGGAAGTGGCTACACCTTC
>TRBD2|TRBV12-3/TRBV12-4|13|TRBJ2-7|once
CASSRDPSSGQYF
TGTGCCAGCAGCCGCGACCCCTCTAGCGGGCAGTACTTC
>TRBD1|TRBV5-6|15|TRBJ1-2|NA
CASSSPRTGGYGYTF
TGTGCCAGCAGCTCCCCTAGGACAGGTGGTTATGGCTACACCTTC
>TRBD1|TRBV15|16|TRBJ2-5|NA
CATRETLTGIQETQYF
TGTGCCACCAGAGAAACCCTGACAGGGATCCAAGAGACCCAGTACTTC
>TRBD1|TRBV7-8|13|TRBJ2-7|NA
CASSQGVGLEQYF
TGTGCCAGCAGCCAGGGGGTAGGTCTCGAGCAGTACTTC
>TRBD2|TRBV6-5|13|TRBJ2-1|NA
CASSRLAGNEQFF
TGTGCCAGCAGTAGACTAGCGGGAAATGAGCAGTTCTTC
>TRBD2|TRBV7-9|16|TRBJ2-3|NA
CASSLTSGLSTDTQYF
TGTGCCAGCAGCTTGACTAGCGGGCTGAGCACAGATACGCAGTATTTT
>NA|TRBV21-1|17|TRBJ2-2|NA
CASSRGQGENGTGELFF
TGTGCCAGCAGCCGGGGACAGGGGGAAAACGGCACCGGGGAGCTGTTTTTT
>TRBD1|TRBV28|14|TRBJ1-4|NA
CASSTTGVEEKLFF
TGTGCCAGCAGCACGACAGGGGTCGAGGAAAAACTGTTTTTT
>TRBD2|TRBV19|17|TRBJ2-2|NA
CASSSGSGRAGTGELFF
TGTGCCAGTAGTTCGGGTAGCGGGAGGGCGGGCACCGGGGAGCTGTTTTTT